A selection of T cell receptor beta chains follows, all from one sample in a study of shared clonotypes between healthy human individuals. Repertoires were generated with immunoSEQ multiplex PCR, while TCRdb's copy carries only in-frame clones and drops some. Of approximately 500,000 clones in the sample, 78% are singletons; the top ten hold about 11%. Sequences were obtained from PBMCs. The receptors come from a woman aged 40 to 55 in good health. Some clones in this sample may be carry-over from other donors' samples. Both conserved end residues are part of each CDR3. The order of the fields is clone size, V gene, D gene, CDR3 protein. The D gene is left open where the match is weak. Expanded clones are given a class, and other clones once, few, many or no size at all.

clone size: many
V gene: TRBV5-1
D gene: TRBD1
CDR3 protein: CASSLLNNLGTGQETQYF

clone size: -
V gene: TRBV9
D gene: -
CDR3 protein: CASSSPGRGGGPFF

clone size: -
V gene: TRBV30
D gene: -
CDR3 protein: CAWSSGPYEQYF

clone size: -
V gene: TRBV2
D gene: -
CDR3 protein: CASSAGTYYEQYF

clone size: -
V gene: TRBV28
D gene: TRBD1
CDR3 protein: CASSLSDRVSEQYF

clone size: -
V gene: TRBV19
D gene: -
CDR3 protein: CASSIGQNTGELFF

clone size: once
V gene: TRBV6-6
D gene: TRBD1
CDR3 protein: CASSYGQGASYEQYF

clone size: -
V gene: TRBV9
D gene: -
CDR3 protein: CASSVGDSARSYNEQFF

clone size: few
V gene: TRBV5-1
D gene: TRBD2
CDR3 protein: CASSSGLAGQETQYF

clone size: once
V gene: TRBV7-9
D gene: -
CDR3 protein: CASSSTEDTEAFF

clone size: -
V gene: TRBV6-6
D gene: -
CDR3 protein: CASSFGQTNEKLFF

clone size: -
V gene: TRBV2
D gene: -
CDR3 protein: CASSDSGLPPVYF

clone size: -
V gene: TRBV6-5
D gene: -
CDR3 protein: CASSYGAGRDLYEQYF

clone size: -
V gene: TRBV28
D gene: -
CDR3 protein: CASSGPGQGTPYEQYF

clone size: -
V gene: TRBV29-1
D gene: -
CDR3 protein: CSVVGAYEQYF

clone size: once
V gene: TRBV6-1
D gene: TRBD1
CDR3 protein: CASSAGTGGFGYTF

clone size: few
V gene: TRBV11-3
D gene: -
CDR3 protein: CASSLRWNSPLHF

clone size: -
V gene: TRBV10-1
D gene: -
CDR3 protein: CASAAATSNTEAFF